This entry lists 5 T cell receptor beta chains sequenced from one sample in a study of blood T cell repertoires in COVID-19. The repertoire was sequenced with immunoSEQ multiplex PCR; TCRdb's copy has only in-frame clones and lacks some. The sample includes about 170,000 clones, over 75% seen only once; the top ten take roughly 1.2%. Sequencing was performed on PBMCs or T cells enriched from blood (not recorded which). These receptors were taken from a human donor with acute COVID-19. The donor label of this sample is uncertain.

The V and J genes are TRBV27 and TRBJ2-5; D unresolved. V shed 3 bases and J shed 1 base, with 12 bases lying between them. Germline CDR1 is MNHEY and CDR2 is SMNVEV (reference sequence). The CDR3 covers 15 residues. CDR3 nucleotides: TGTGCCAGCAGTTTGGAGCCCGCCGTCCAAGAGACCCAGTACTTC. Translating gives CASSLEPAVQETQYF.

V gene TRBV7-2 combines with J gene TRBJ1-1; 8 nucleotides agree with TRBD1. The V gene's germline CDR1 is SGHTA and CDR2 FQGNSA. Trimming took 2 bases from V and 3 from J; bases not matched to a gene: 2. The CDR3 is 14 residues long. DNA of the CDR3: TGTGCCAGCAGCTTACCGGACAGGGACACTGAAGCTTTCTTT. This encodes CASSLPDRDTEAFF.

The rearrangement links TRBV10-2 to TRBJ2-5, with 11 bases aligning to TRBD2. The V and J ends lost 4 bases and 5 bases, in that order; junction bases with no gene match: 6. The CDR3 loop spans 15 amino acids. The germline V gene has CDR1 WSHSY and CDR2 SAAADI. The CDR3 spells CASSAPSGGQETQYF. For the CDR3, the DNA is TGCGCCAGCAGTGCACCTAGCGGGGGGCAGGAGACCCAGTACTTC.

The gene calls are TRBV3-1 (or the pseudogene TRBV3-2) and TRBJ2-7, with 8 positions matching TRBD1. This CDR3 has 16 residues. V gave up 3 bases and J gave up 3 bases; unmatched junction bases: 10. Germline lookup yields CDR1 LGHDT and CDR2 YNNKEL (reference sequence). CDR3 sequence (DNA): TGTGCCAGCAGCCACCTCGGGGCAGGGGGCAGCTACGAGCAGTACTTC. Its protein product is CASSHLGAGGSYEQYF.

The chain uses TRBV18 and TRBJ2-1, with D possibly matching TRBD2 (6 bases). The CDR3 sequence is 16 residues long. Trimming cost V 6 bases and J 0 bases, with 15 bases left between them. Germline CDR1 and CDR2: KGHSH and LQKENI. Written as DNA, the CDR3 is TGTGCCAGCTCGCCCCTAGCGAAGAGCTCCTACAATGAGCAGTTCTTC. This sequence encodes CASSPLAKSSYNEQFF.